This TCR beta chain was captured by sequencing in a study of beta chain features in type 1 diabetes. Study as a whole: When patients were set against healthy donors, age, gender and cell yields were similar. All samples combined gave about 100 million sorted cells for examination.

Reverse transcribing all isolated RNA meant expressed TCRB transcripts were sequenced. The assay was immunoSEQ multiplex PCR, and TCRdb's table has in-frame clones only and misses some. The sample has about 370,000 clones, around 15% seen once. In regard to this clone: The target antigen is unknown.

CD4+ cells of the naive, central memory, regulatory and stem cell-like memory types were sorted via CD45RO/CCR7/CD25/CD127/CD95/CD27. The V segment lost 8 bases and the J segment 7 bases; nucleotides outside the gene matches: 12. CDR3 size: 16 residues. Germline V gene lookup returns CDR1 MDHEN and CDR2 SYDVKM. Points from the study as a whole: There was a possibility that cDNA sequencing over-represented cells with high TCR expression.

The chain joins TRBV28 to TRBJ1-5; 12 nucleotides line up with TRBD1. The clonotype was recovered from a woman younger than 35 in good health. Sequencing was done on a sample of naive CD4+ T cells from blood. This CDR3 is CASAPGQGAQRQPQHF. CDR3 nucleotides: TGTGCCAGCGCTCCGGGACAGGGGGCGCAACGGCAGCCCCAGCATTTT.